This TCR beta chain comes out of a study of T cells expressing NK-cell markers. From its re-call of the 5' RACE reads, TCRdb lists each CDR3 protein once, without DNA. Here the sample table reports approximately 550,000 distinct CDR3 sequences. The sequenced material came from blood T cells: a sorted CD56 or NKG2C T cell subset, CD4+ or CD8+ T cells, or bulk PBMC T cells (not recorded which). The source is a man aged 18 to 35 in good health.

CDR3 sequence reads: CASEGQAIYEQYF. This sequence joins TRBV7-9 and TRBJ2-7; no DNA is available, so the TRBD1 call from TCRdb remains unchecked. The V gene's germline CDR1 is SEHNR and CDR2 FQNEAQ (reference sequence). The length of the CDR3 is 13 residues.